This entry lists 32 T cell receptor beta chains sequenced from one sample in a study of siplizumab effects on memory and regulatory T cells. Profiled with immunoSEQ multiplex PCR; TCRdb holds only in-frame clones, not every one. There are over 85,000 clones in the sample; roughly 96% occur only once, and around 0.029% lies in the top ten. Sample: naive CD4+ T cells sorted from blood. These receptors all come from a human donor in good health.

The chain combines TRBV7-3 with TRBJ1-4; D is perhaps TRBD1 (6 bases). Germline V lookup: CDR1 SGHTA, CDR2 FQGTGA. The V end lost 5 bases, the J end lost 7 bases, and 20 bases lay between the germline ends. The CDR3 length is 16 residues. The CDR3 region is CASSPGTPRLGEKLFF. CDR3 bases: TGTGCCAGCAGCCCTGGGACACCGCGGTTAGGTGAAAAACTGTTTTTT. Filled out from reference TRBV7-3 and TRBJ1-4, the complete variable domain reads GAGVSQTPSNKVTEKGKYVELRCDPISGHTALYWYRQSLGQGPEFLIYFQGTGAADDSGLPNDRFFAVRPEGSVSTLKIQRTERGDSAVYLCASSPGTPRLGEKLFFGSGTQLSVL.

The chain employs TRBV28 and TRBJ2-7, with 9 positions matching TRBD2. Germline CDR1 is MDHEN and CDR2 is SYDVKM. V was clipped by 6 bases and J by 7 bases; unmatched bases: 4. The CDR3 totals 12 residues. CDR3 in DNA: TGTGCCAGCAGCTCACTAGCGGGTGAGCAGTACTTC. It is translated as CASSSLAGEQYF.

The chain has TRBV6-7 and TRBJ1-1; D is unclear. TRBV6-7 falls under the ORF class, with uncertain function. CDR3 length: 18 amino acids. V gave up 2 bases and J gave up 0 bases, with 19 bases separating them. This CDR3 is CASSYGSGSGGMNTEAFF. The CDR3 DNA is TGTGCCAGCAGTTACGGTTCCGGGTCAGGCGGAATGAACACTGAAGCTTTCTTT.

This chain joins TRBV7-3 and TRBJ2-2; 7 positions agree with TRBD2. Looked up from germline, CDR1 is SGHTA and CDR2 is FQGTGA. Unmatched junction bases numbered 11, after V lost 5 bases and J lost 5 bases. The CDR3 is 16 residues long. In DNA, the CDR3 is TGTGCCAGCAGCCCCCGCGGGGAGGGGTGGACCGGGGAGCTGTTTTTT. Translation gives CASSPRGEGWTGELFF.

V gene TRBV18 combines with J gene TRBJ2-5; D is uncertain. Trimming stripped 3 bases from V and 1 base from J, with 3 bases between. The CDR3 is made up of 12 amino acids. CDR1 KGHSH and CDR2 LQKENI come from the germline V gene. The CDR3 sequence: CASSPIQETQYF. The CDR3 DNA sequence: TGTGCCAGCTCACCTATCCAAGAGACCCAGTACTTC.

The V gene is TRBV29-1, the J gene TRBJ1-1; the D is unclear. V was pared by 0 bases and J by 1 base, with 6 bases between. The CDR3 has 13 residues. Germline values: CDR1 SQVTM, CDR2 ANQGSEA. CDR3 sequence: CSVEDSRNTEAFF. The CDR3 bases are TGCAGCGTTGAAGATTCCAGGAACACTGAAGCTTTCTTT.

The gene calls are TRBV6-5 and TRBJ2-7, with unresolved D. The CDR3 consists of 14 residues. V was clipped by 0 bases and J by 7 bases, with 13 bases between them. Germline V CDR1 and CDR2: MNHEY, SVGAGI. The CDR3 nucleotides read TGTGCCAGCAGTTACTCGGGGTCACCGCGGGAGCAGTACTTC. Translation: CASSYSGSPREQYF.

This sequence joins TRBV11-2 and TRBJ2-5, with D hard to call. This CDR3 has 13 amino acids. V lost 2 bases and J lost 5, with 9 bases in between. The germline CDR1 and CDR2 sequences are SGHAT and FQNNGV. As DNA, the CDR3 is TGTGCCAGCAGCTTATCCTTGGGGGAGACCCAGTACTTC. Its protein product is CASSLSLGETQYF.

The genes are TRBV7-3 and TRBJ2-5, with D hard to call. Trimming cost V 1 base and J 7 bases, with 13 bases left between them. The germline V gene encodes CDR1 SGHTA and CDR2 FQGTGA. CDR3 length: 14 amino acids. The CDR3 DNA follows: TGTGCCAGCAGCTTAAGCGACTCCCCGACGACCCAGTACTTC. As protein: CASSLSDSPTTQYF.

Remarks on this clone: Other DNA sequences of this sample code for an identical CDR3. This chain links TRBV19 with TRBJ1-1; no clear D gene. CDR1 is LNHDA, CDR2 SQIVND, per germline (reference sequence). Trimming removed 10 bases from V and 2 bases from J, with 20 bases in between. The CDR3 extends over 15 amino acids. CDR3 sequence (DNA): TGTGCCACCTCGCCAACCGGGGAACCAAACACTGAAGCTTTCTTT. This codes for CATSPTGEPNTEAFF.

The J gene is TRBJ2-1, the V gene TRBV27; D gene ambiguous. The CDR3 contains 15 residues. The germline V and J ends were trimmed by 5 bases and 0 bases, with 11 bases remaining between them. The germline CDR1 and CDR2 sequences are MNHEY and SMNVEV (reference sequence). The CDR3 DNA reads as TGTGCCAGCAGTCGCCAGTGGAGCTCCTACAATGAGCAGTTCTTC. It is translated as CASSRQWSSYNEQFF.

The V and J genes are TRBV19 and TRBJ2-5; D is uncertain. Trimming cost V 5 bases and J 1 base, with 11 bases left between them. This CDR3 has 14 residues. Germline V gives CDR1 LNHDA, CDR2 SQIVND (reference sequence). CDR3 in amino acids: CASSRRTAQETQYF. Written as DNA, the CDR3 is TGTGCCAGTAGTCGTAGAACTGCCCAAGAGACCCAGTACTTC.

This chain uses TRBV28 with TRBJ2-1; D may correspond to TRBD1 or TRBD2 (5 bases each). The CDR3 has 15 residues. Trimming cost V 5 bases and J 8 bases, with 19 bases left between them. Germline V gene lookup returns CDR1 MDHEN and CDR2 SYDVKM. The CDR3, as DNA: TGTGCCAGCAGTCGCGGCGGGTTTCAGGGATATGAGCAGTTCTTC. Translation: CASSRGGFQGYEQFF.

The chain is built from TRBV19 and TRBJ1-3; D is uncertain. Germline V gene sequence: CDR1 LNHDA, CDR2 SQIVND (reference sequence). CDR3 size: 15 residues. V shed 7 bases and J shed 0 bases, with 13 bases lying between them. CDR3 sequence reads: CASTERFSSGNTIYF. CDR3 DNA sequence: TGTGCCAGTACGGAAAGGTTTAGCTCTGGAAACACCATATATTTT.

The chain uses TRBV7-2 and TRBJ2-2; no reliable D call. This CDR3 is 13 amino acids long. CDR1 SGHTA and CDR2 FQGNSA come from the germline V gene. V was clipped by 5 bases and J by 5 bases, with 9 bases between them. The CDR3 here is CASSPQRTGELFF. CDR3 DNA: TGTGCCAGCAGCCCCCAAAGGACCGGGGAGCTGTTTTTT.

The rearrangement uses TRBV19 and TRBJ2-5; TRBD1 matches 8 bases. Unmatched junction bases numbered 11, after V lost 9 bases and J lost 5 bases. The CDR3 runs 14 residues. CDR1 LNHDA and CDR2 SQIVND come from the germline V gene (reference sequence). As DNA, the CDR3 is TGTGCCAGCGCCCCGGGACAGGTCTTGGAGACCCAGTACTTC. This codes for CASAPGQVLETQYF.

The chain is built from TRBV7-2 and TRBJ2-2; 8 nucleotides agree with TRBD1. Germline CDR1 SGHTA, CDR2 FQGNSA. This CDR3 is 15 amino acids long. V shed 5 bases and J 4 bases; nucleotides not matched to a gene: 6. CDR3 DNA: TGTGCCAGCAGCCTTGGACAGGGCCCCACCGGGGAGCTGTTTTTT. Amino acids: CASSLGQGPTGELFF.

The gene calls are TRBV20-1 and TRBJ1-2, with D possibly being TRBD1 (5 bases). The germline gives CDR1 DFQATT, CDR2 SNEGSKA (reference sequence). The CDR3 extends over 11 amino acids. CDR3 in amino acids: CIGLDGGGYTF. CDR3 coding DNA: TGCATCGGCTTGGATGGGGGTGGCTACACCTTC.

This chain joins TRBV28 and TRBJ1-1; 7 bases map to TRBD1. V gave up 3 bases and J gave up 4 bases; unmatched junction bases: 11. This CDR3 is 16 amino acids long. The germline gives CDR1 MDHEN, CDR2 SYDVKM. This CDR3 reads CASSFSEGASFTEAFF. In DNA form, the CDR3 reads TGTGCCAGCAGTTTTAGTGAGGGGGCGAGTTTCACTGAAGCTTTCTTT.

This sequence joins TRBV7-3 and TRBJ1-2; TRBD1 agrees at 8 bases. The J segment lost 4 bases and the V segment lost 5 bases, leaving 15 bases of the junction unmatched. The germline V gene has CDR1 SGHTA and CDR2 FQGTGA. CDR3 length equals 17 residues. CDR3 loop: CASSRTGTGRAFYGYTF. The CDR3, as DNA: TGTGCCAGCAGCCGTACAGGGACAGGCCGGGCCTTCTATGGCTACACCTTC. Combining the CDR3 with reference TRBV7-3 and TRBJ1-2 gives the whole variable domain GAGVSQTPSNKVTEKGKYVELRCDPISGHTALYWYRQSLGQGPEFLIYFQGTGAADDSGLPNDRFFAVRPEGSVSTLKIQRTERGDSAVYLCASSRTGTGRAFYGYTFGSGTRLTVV.

This clone was detected only once. The chain has TRBV11-2 and TRBJ2-7; possible D gene TRBD2, 6 bases. V lost 5 bases and J lost 9, with 32 bases in between. Germline V lookup: CDR1 SGHAT, CDR2 FQNNGV. CDR3 length equals 18 residues. CDR3 loop: CASSPRPLSAGRWSVQYF. In nucleotides, the CDR3 is TGTGCCAGCAGCCCACGACCCCTTTCTGCGGGGCGCTGGAGTGTGCAGTACTTC.

V and J are TRBV6-4 and TRBJ2-7, with TRBD2 matching 14 bases. The CDR3 runs 15 residues. V was pared by 4 bases and J by 2 bases, with 1 base of the junction left unmatched. Germline loops: CDR1 MRHNA, CDR2 SNTAGT. The CDR3 sequence is CASSVTSGGAYEQYF. As DNA, the CDR3 is TGTGCCAGCAGTGTGACTAGCGGGGGGGCCTACGAGCAGTACTTC.

The chain joins TRBV29-1 to TRBJ2-4; D uncertain. The CDR3 is made up of 14 amino acids. The germline gives CDR1 SQVTM, CDR2 ANQGSEA. Trimming removed 3 bases at V and 0 bases at J, with 9 bases between. Here the CDR3 reads CSVESRLAKNIQYF. For the CDR3, the DNA is TGCAGCGTTGAGTCCCGGTTAGCCAAAAACATTCAGTACTTC.

The chain recombines TRBV6-1 with TRBJ1-5; 9 bases fit TRBD1. Trimming took 3 bases from V and 7 from J; bases not matched to a gene: 10. The CDR3 runs 16 residues. Per the germline V gene, CDR1 is MNHNS and CDR2 is SASEGT. CDR3 in DNA: TGTGCCAGCAGTGAGCGCTACAGGGGGCAAGGGCAGCCCCAGCATTTT. Translation: CASSERYRGQGQPQHF.

The V gene is TRBV27, the J gene TRBJ1-6; TRBD1 aligns across 9 bases. This CDR3 has 15 amino acids. CDR1 is MNHEY and CDR2 is SMNVEV in the germline V gene (reference sequence). V shed 4 bases and J 10 bases; nucleotides not matched to a gene: 8. The CDR3 DNA reads TGTGCCAGCAGTTCCATGGGACAGGGAGAATCACCCCTCCACTTT. Translation: CASSSMGQGESPLHF.

The CDR3 loop reads CAWSVPGDEKLFF. For the CDR3, the DNA is TGTGCCTGGAGTGTCCCCGGGGATGAAAAACTGTTTTTT. The chain combines TRBV30 with TRBJ1-4; D gene unclear. Germline V CDR1 and CDR2: GTSNPN, SVGIG (reference sequence). This CDR3 spans 13 amino acids. The ends were cut back, 0 bases at V and 6 bases at J, with 8 bases in the middle.

The chain links TRBV5-1 to TRBJ2-3; weak D call: TRBD2 (6 bases). Looked up from germline, CDR1 is SGHRS and CDR2 is YFSETQ. This CDR3 contains 17 residues. With 0 bases removed from V and 0 bases from J, the gap between germline ends came to 14 bases. The DNA for the CDR3 is TGCGCCAGCAGCTTGGATTTAGCTGGAGGGAGCACAGATACGCAGTATTTT. It yields the protein CASSLDLAGGSTDTQYF.

In the case of this clone: The same CDR3 also results from other DNA sequences found in this sample. The chain is built from TRBV7-3 and TRBJ2-1, with D possibly being TRBD1 or TRBD2 (5 bases each). The germline gives CDR1 SGHTA, CDR2 FQGTGA. Trimming shortened V by 2 bases and J by 6 bases, and 11 bases separated the two germline ends. The CDR3 is 14 residues long. The CDR3 DNA sequence: TGTGCCAGCAGCTTAGCATCTGGGGGCAATGAGCAGTTCTTC. It is translated as CASSLASGGNEQFF.

This sequence joins TRBV30 and TRBJ1-2, with D unresolved. This CDR3 region has 12 residues. V was cut by 2 bases and J by 2 bases, with 6 bases left in between. Per germline, CDR1 GTSNPN and CDR2 SVGIG (reference sequence). The CDR3: CAWSNRNYGYTF. The CDR3 DNA is TGTGCCTGGAGTAACCGGAACTATGGCTACACCTTC. Using reference TRBV30 and TRBJ1-2 for the parts outside the CDR3, the full variable domain is SQTIHQWPATLVQPVGSPLSLECTVEGTSNPNLYWYRQAAGRGLQLLFYSVGIGQISSEVPQNLSASRPQDRQFILSSKKLLLSDSGFYLCAWSNRNYGYTFGSGTRLTVV.

The chain couples TRBV29-1 to TRBJ2-2; 10 positions agree with TRBD2. The CDR3 contains 13 residues. CDR1 is SQVTM, CDR2 ANQGSEA, per germline. Unmatched junction bases numbered 3, after V lost 7 bases and J lost 4 bases. This CDR3 reads CSGGLAITGELFF. The CDR3 DNA is TGCAGCGGGGGACTAGCGATCACCGGGGAGCTGTTTTTT.

The chain uses TRBV7-2 and TRBJ2-3; no clear D. The V gene lost 1 base and the J gene lost 1 base, with 9 bases spanning the gap. Germline CDR1 is SGHTA and CDR2 is FQGNSA. This CDR3 region has 15 residues. The CDR3 loop is CASSLVATRTDTQYF. In DNA, the CDR3 is TGTGCCAGCAGCTTAGTGGCTACCCGCACAGATACGCAGTATTTT.

The chain is built from TRBV14 and TRBJ1-1; maybe TRBD1 (5 bases). Germline lookup yields CDR1 SGHDN and CDR2 FVKESK. V was cut by 1 base and J by 8 bases, with 11 bases left in between. This CDR3 contains 13 residues. Written as DNA, the CDR3 is TGTGCCAGCAGCCAAGGCGGGGCGGGGGAAGCTTTCTTT. This gives the protein CASSQGGAGEAFF.